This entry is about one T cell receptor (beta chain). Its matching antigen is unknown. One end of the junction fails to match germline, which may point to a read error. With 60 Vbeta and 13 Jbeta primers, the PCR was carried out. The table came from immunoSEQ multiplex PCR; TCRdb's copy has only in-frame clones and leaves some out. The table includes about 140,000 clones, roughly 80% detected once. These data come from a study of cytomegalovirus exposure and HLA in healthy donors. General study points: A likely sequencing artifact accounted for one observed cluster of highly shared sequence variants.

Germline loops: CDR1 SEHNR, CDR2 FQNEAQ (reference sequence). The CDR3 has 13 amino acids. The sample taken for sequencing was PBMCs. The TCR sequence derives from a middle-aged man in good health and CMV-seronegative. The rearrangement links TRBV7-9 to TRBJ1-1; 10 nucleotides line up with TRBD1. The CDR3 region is CSSSWTGGTEAFF. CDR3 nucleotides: TGTTCCAGCAGCTGGACAGGGGGAACTGAAGCTTTCTTT.